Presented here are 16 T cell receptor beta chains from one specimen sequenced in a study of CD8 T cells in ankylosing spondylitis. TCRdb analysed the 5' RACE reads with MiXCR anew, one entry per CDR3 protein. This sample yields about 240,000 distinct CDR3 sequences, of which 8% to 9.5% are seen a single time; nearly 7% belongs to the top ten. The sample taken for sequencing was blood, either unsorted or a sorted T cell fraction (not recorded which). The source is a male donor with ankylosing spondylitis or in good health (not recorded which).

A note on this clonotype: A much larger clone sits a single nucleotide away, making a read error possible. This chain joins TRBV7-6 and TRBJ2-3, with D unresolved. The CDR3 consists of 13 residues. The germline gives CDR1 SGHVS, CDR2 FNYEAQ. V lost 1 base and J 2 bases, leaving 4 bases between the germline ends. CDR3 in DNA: TGTGCCAGCAGCTTAGTGGACACAGATACGCAGTATTTT. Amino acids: CASSLVDTDTQYF.

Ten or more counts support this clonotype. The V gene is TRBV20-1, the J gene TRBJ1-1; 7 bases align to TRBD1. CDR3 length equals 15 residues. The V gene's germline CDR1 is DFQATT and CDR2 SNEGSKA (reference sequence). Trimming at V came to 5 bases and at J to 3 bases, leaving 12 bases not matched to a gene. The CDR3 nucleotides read TGCAGTGCTTGGGAGACAGGGAGTGGGTACACTGAAGCTTTCTTT. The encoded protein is CSAWETGSGYTEAFF.

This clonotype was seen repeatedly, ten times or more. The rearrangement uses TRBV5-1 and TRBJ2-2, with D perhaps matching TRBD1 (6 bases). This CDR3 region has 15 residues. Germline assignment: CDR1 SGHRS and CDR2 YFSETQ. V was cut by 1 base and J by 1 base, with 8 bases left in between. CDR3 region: CASSLMGQNTGELFF. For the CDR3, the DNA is TGCGCCAGCAGCTTGATGGGACAGAACACCGGGGAGCTGTTTTTT.

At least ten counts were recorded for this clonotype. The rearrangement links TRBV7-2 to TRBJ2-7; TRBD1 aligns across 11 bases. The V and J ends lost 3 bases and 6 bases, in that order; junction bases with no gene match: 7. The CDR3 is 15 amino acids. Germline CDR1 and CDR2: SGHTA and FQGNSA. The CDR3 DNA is TGTGCCAGCAGCTTCTCCGGGACAGGGGGAGTCGAGCAGTACTTC. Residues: CASSFSGTGGVEQYF.

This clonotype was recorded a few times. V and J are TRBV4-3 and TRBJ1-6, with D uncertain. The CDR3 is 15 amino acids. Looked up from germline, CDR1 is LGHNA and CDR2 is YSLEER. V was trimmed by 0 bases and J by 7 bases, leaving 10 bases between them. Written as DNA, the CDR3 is TGCGCCAGCAGCCAAGATATGGTCCGGAATTCACCCCTCCACTTT. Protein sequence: CASSQDMVRNSPLHF.

The CDR3 DNA reads as TGTGCCAGCAGTGAATGGGACAGTCTCATGAACACTGAAGCTTTCTTT. This gives the protein CASSEWDSLMNTEAFF. The chain employs TRBV25-1 and TRBJ1-1; 7 nucleotides line up with TRBD1. V lost 1 base and J lost 0; bases outside the gene matches: 5. There are 16 residues in the CDR3. The germline V gene encodes CDR1 MGHDK and CDR2 SYGVNS. The full variable domain, with the rest looked up from reference TRBV25-1 and TRBJ1-1, is EADIYQTPRYLVIGTGKKITLECSQTMGHDKMYWYQQDPGMELHLIHYSYGVNSTEKGDLSSESTVSRIRTEHFPLTLESARPSHTSQYLCASSEWDSLMNTEAFFGQGTRLTVV.

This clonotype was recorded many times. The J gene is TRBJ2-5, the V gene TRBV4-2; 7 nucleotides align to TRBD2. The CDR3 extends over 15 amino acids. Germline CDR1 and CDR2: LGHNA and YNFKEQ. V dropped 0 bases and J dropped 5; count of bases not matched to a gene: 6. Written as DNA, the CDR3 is TGTGCCAGCAGCCAAGACGGACTAGTTGGCGAGACCCAGTACTTC. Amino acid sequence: CASSQDGLVGETQYF.

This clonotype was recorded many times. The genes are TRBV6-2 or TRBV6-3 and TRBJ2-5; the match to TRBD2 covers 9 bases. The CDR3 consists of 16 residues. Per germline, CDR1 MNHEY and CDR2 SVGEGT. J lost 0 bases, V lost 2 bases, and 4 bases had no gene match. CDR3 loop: CASSYRSGGHQETQYF. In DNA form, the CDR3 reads TGTGCCAGCAGTTACCGTAGCGGGGGCCACCAAGAGACCCAGTACTTC.

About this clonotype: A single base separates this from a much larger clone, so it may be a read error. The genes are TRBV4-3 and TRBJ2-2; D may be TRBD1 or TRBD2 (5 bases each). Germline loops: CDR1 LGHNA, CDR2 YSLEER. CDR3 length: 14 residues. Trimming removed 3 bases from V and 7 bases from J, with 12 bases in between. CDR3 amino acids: CASSQGRGNGELFF. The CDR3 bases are TGCGCCAGCAGCCAGGGACGGGGTAACGGGGAGCTGTTTTTT.

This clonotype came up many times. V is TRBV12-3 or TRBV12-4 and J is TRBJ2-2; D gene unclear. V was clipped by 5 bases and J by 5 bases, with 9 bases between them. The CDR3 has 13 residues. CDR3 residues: CASSPGPTGELFF. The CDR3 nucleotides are TGTGCCAGCAGTCCAGGACCAACCGGGGAGCTGTTTTTT.

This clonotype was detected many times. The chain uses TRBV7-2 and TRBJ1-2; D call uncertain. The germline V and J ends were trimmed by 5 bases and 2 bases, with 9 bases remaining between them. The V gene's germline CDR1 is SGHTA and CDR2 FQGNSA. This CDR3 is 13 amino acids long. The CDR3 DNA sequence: TGTGCCAGCAGCCCGGACGGGAACTATGGCTACACCTTC. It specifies CASSPDGNYGYTF.

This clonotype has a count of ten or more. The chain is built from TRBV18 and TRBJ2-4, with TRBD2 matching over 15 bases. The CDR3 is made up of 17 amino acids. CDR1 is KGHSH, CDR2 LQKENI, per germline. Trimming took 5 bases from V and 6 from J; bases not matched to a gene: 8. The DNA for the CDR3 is TGTGCCAGCTCATTCGGACTAGCGGGAGGGCCTGGAAACATTCAGTACTTC. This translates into CASSFGLAGGPGNIQYF.

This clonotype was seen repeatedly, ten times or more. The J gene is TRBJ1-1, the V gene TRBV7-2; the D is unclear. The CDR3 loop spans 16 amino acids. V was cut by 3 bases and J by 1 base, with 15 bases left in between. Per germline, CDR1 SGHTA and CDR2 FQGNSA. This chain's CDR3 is CASSFPPGRRNTEAFF. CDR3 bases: TGTGCCAGCAGCTTCCCTCCGGGCCGGAGGAACACTGAAGCTTTCTTT. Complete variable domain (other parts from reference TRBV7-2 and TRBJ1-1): GAGVSQSPSNKVTEKGKDVELRCDPISGHTALYWYRQSLGQGLEFLIYFQGNSAPDKSGLPSDRFSAERTGGSVSTLTIQRTQQEDSAVYLCASSFPPGRRNTEAFFGQGTRLTVV.

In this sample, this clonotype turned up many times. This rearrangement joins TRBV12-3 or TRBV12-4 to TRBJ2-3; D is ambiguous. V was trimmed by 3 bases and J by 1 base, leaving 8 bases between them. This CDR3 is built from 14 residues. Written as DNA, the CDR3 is TGTGCCAGCAGTTTGGGTGGAGGCACAGATACGCAGTATTTT. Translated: CASSLGGGTDTQYF.

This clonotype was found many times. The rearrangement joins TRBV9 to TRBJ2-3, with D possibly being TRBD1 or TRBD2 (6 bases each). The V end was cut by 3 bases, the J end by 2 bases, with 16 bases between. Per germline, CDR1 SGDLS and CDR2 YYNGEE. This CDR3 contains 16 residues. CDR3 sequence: CASSARGAEYTDTQYF. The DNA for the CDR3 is TGTGCCAGCAGCGCGAGGGGGGCAGAGTACACAGATACGCAGTATTTT.

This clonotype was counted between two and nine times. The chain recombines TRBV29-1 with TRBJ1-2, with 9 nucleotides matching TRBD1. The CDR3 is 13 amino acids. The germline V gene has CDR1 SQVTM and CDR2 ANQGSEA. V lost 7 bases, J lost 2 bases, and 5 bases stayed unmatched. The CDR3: CSARGTGNYGYTF. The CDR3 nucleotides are TGCAGCGCCCGAGGGACAGGGAACTATGGCTACACCTTC. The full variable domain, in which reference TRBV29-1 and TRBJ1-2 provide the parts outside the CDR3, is SAVISQKPSRDICQRGTSLTIQCQVDSQVTMMFWYRQQPGQSLTLIATANQGSEATYESGFVIDKFPISRPNLTFSTLTVSNMSPEDSSIYLCSARGTGNYGYTFGSGTRLTVV.